These 10 T cell receptor beta chains were sequenced from one sample in a study of OX40 agonist ivuxolimab in advanced cancers. Measured with immunoSEQ multiplex PCR; TCRdb has only the in-frame clones, and not every one. The data hold approximately 84,000 clones, with roughly 80% observed a single time. The material was CD4+ or CD8+ T cells sorted from blood, obtained in a trial of the OX40 agonist ivuxolimab. All receptors derive from an adult with an advanced solid tumor such as melanoma, head and neck, liver or kidney cancer.

This rearrangement joins TRBV28 to TRBJ1-2; possibly TRBD1 for D (6 bases). CDR3 size: 14 residues. The germline V and J ends were trimmed by 3 bases and 5 bases, with 13 bases remaining between them. Germline CDR1 and CDR2: MDHEN and SYDVKM. The CDR3 is CASSLGAGRYGYTF. The DNA of the CDR3 is TGTGCCAGCAGTTTGGGGGCGGGGAGATATGGCTACACCTTC.

This chain connects TRBV5-5 to TRBJ1-2; no definite D call. The CDR3 loop spans 12 amino acids. V lost 2 bases and J lost 7, with 9 bases in between. CDR1 SGHKS and CDR2 YYEKEE come from the germline V gene (reference sequence). The CDR3 sequence is CASSLKASGYTF. CDR3 bases: TGTGCCAGCAGCTTAAAGGCGAGTGGCTACACCTTC.

This rearrangement joins TRBV7-2 to TRBJ1-3, with D perhaps matching TRBD1 (5 bases). CDR1 and CDR2 from the germline V gene are SGHTA and FQGNSA. V lost 1 base and J lost 1, with 8 bases in between. The CDR3 loop spans 15 amino acids. CDR3: CASSLEAGSGNTIYF. The CDR3 nucleotides read TGTGCCAGCAGCTTAGAAGCAGGGTCTGGAAACACCATATATTTT.

This clone has a handful of counts. The CDR3 here is CASGPPQGEGTQYF. The CDR3 nucleotides read TGTGCCAGTGGCCCTCCCCAGGGCGAGGGGACGCAGTATTTT. The chain joins TRBV19 to TRBJ2-3; D may match TRBD1 or TRBD2 (5 bases each). The V end was cut by 8 bases, the J end by 9 bases, with 21 bases between. The CDR3 totals 14 residues. Looked up from germline, CDR1 is LNHDA and CDR2 is SQIVND (reference sequence).

The chain couples TRBV19 to TRBJ1-3; TRBD1 aligns across 9 bases. J gave up 0 bases and V 6 bases, and 3 bases lay outside the gene matches. Germline CDR1 and CDR2: LNHDA and SQIVND (reference sequence). The CDR3 spans 15 residues. CDR3 coding DNA: TGTGCCAGTAGGGTGGACAGGGGCTCTGGAAACACCATATATTTT. Amino acids: CASRVDRGSGNTIYF.

The chain has TRBV4-1 and TRBJ2-7; 8 bases map to TRBD1. J lost 1 base, V lost 3 bases, and 8 bases had no gene match. Germline assignment: CDR1 MGHRA and CDR2 YSYEKL. CDR3 size: 16 residues. In DNA, the CDR3 is TGCGCCAGCAGCCATCGGGGGACAGGTACTTCCTACGAGCAGTACTTC. Translation: CASSHRGTGTSYEQYF.

The rearrangement links TRBV4-2 to TRBJ2-3; 8 bases align to TRBD2. Trimming cost V 1 base and J 0 bases; bases outside gene matches: 3. The germline V gene has CDR1 LGHNA and CDR2 YNFKEQ. There are 16 residues in the CDR3. The CDR3 loop reads CASSQVGGGSTDTQYF. DNA of the CDR3: TGTGCCAGCAGCCAAGTCGGGGGGGGTAGCACAGATACGCAGTATTTT.

This clone was detected only once. V usage is TRBV11-2 and J usage is TRBJ2-3, with D unresolved. Germline V gene sequence: CDR1 SGHAT, CDR2 FQNNGV. The CDR3 consists of 12 residues. V was shortened by 1 base and J by 9 bases, with 8 bases between the two germline ends. The CDR3 is CASSLGEETQYF. The CDR3 region has the DNA TGTGCCAGCAGCTTAGGGGAAGAAACGCAGTATTTT.

The V call is TRBV10-3, the J call TRBJ2-3, with 8 bases that match TRBD2. This CDR3 has 15 residues. The germline V gene has CDR1 ENHRY and CDR2 SYGVKD. V trimming: 5 bases; J trimming: 0 bases; junction bases outside the gene matches: 4. CDR3 loop: CAISKAGDSTDTQYF. The CDR3 DNA sequence: TGTGCCATCAGTAAAGCGGGGGACAGCACAGATACGCAGTATTTT.

The chain recombines TRBV7-2 with TRBJ2-3; D not resolved. V gave up 3 bases and J gave up 3 bases, with 1 base separating them. The germline gives CDR1 SGHTA, CDR2 FQGNSA. The CDR3 loop spans 11 amino acids. The CDR3 reads CASSFTDTQYF. The CDR3 coding sequence is TGTGCCAGCAGCTTTACAGATACGCAGTATTTT.